The TCR beta chain described here comes from a study of blood T cell repertoires in COVID-19. The overall study: Spain, Italy and the United States supplied samples that represented acute and convalescent COVID-19. T cells, B-cell-depleted T cells, or PBMCs provided the cDNA or gDNA that served as material.

The data were produced by immunoSEQ multiplex PCR, yet TCRdb's version contains in-frame clones alone and is incomplete. The sample gives more than 200,000 clones, roughly 88% of which show up once; 2.1% is in the top ten. V shed 5 bases, J shed 3 bases, and the junction held 3 bases outside the gene matches. CDR3 length: 14 amino acids. The germline CDR1 and CDR2 sequences are SGHAT and FQDESV (reference sequence). The chain recombines TRBV11-1 with TRBJ1-2, with 10 bases that match TRBD1. This clonotype was sampled from a woman aged 40 to 55 who had recovered from COVID-19. Sequencing input: peripheral blood. CDR3 sequence (DNA): TGTGCCAGCAGCCGGGACAGGGGCGACTATGGCTACACCTTC. This gives the protein CASSRDRGDYGYTF.